One T cell receptor beta chain is described in this entry. Its antigen is undetermined. This sample was included in a study of tumor and adjacent non-tumor tissue in lung cancer. Study background: The cohort had about a dozen adenocarcinoma, a couple of squamous cell and 1 small cell patients. Findings and caveats of the study: Significantly higher TCR diversity was found in tumor than normal lung.

The library came from three nested PCR rounds adapted from ARM-PCR protocols. Each CDR3 protein is one row after TCRdb ran MiXCR on the multiplex PCR reads. The data contain around 40,000 distinct CDR3 sequences, roughly 60% of them singletons. This sample's RNA came from whole unsorted tissue. More than 3 cm separated this lung sample from the edge of the tumor. Trimming shortened V by 5 bases and J by 1 base, and 6 bases separated the two germline ends. Looked up from germline, CDR1 is SEHNR and CDR2 is FQNEAQ (reference sequence). CDR3 length: 13 residues. This chain connects TRBV7-9 to TRBJ1-5; D perhaps matches TRBD1 (5 bases). The sample consisted of distant non-tumor lung tissue. The clonotype comes from a man between 50 and 59 years old with non-small cell lung cancer. The CDR3 DNA follows: TGTGCCAGCAGCCGGGACAGCAATCAGCCCCAGCATTTT. This codes for CASSRDSNQPQHF.